The rows below give T cell receptor beta chains drawn from one sample of a study of blood T cells in healthy people across ages. One entry per CDR3 protein results from TCRdb running MiXCR on the 5' RACE reads. Counted here are 450,000 to 700,000 distinct CDR3 sequences, 27% occurring once; the ten biggest clones make up roughly 20%. Sequencing used blood. The source of these receptors is a woman in her 70s in good health. Each CDR3 is given with its conserved first and last residue. A D gene is named only where the DNA matches it firmly. The size field is filled for only some rows; it gives once, few, many or a size class.

v_gene	j_gene	d_gene	abundance	CDR3nt	CDR3aa
TRBV27	TRBJ1-4	NA	few	TGTGCCAGCAGTGTCGTGGGGGCGCCGAATGAAAAACTGTTTTTT	CASSVVGAPNEKLFF
TRBV28	TRBJ1-5	NA	NA	TGTGCCAGCAGCTTCCTCACAGGGAACAATCAGCCCCAGCATTTT	CASSFLTGNNQPQHF
TRBV30	TRBJ1-2	TRBD1	NA	TGTGCCTGGAAGCAGGGGGGGGCTAACTATGGCTACACCTTC	CAWKQGGANYGYTF
TRBV3-1	TRBJ1-5	NA	NA	TGTGCCAGCAGCCTCCGAGGGGCAGGGTCCAATCAGCCCCAGCATTTT	CASSLRGAGSNQPQHF
TRBV3-1	TRBJ1-2	TRBD1	many	TGTGCCAGCAGCCTGGACAGGGGGCTGCGGGGCTACACCTTC	CASSLDRGLRGYTF
TRBV11-1	TRBJ2-3	NA	NA	TGTGCCAGCAGCTTAGCGGCAAAGGGCCCCACAGATGCGCAGTATTTT	CASSLAAKGPTDAQYF
TRBV12-3/TRBV12-4	TRBJ2-1	NA	few	TGTGCCTCCAGGGGGGTACAAAACCTTCTATACAATGAGCAGTTCTTC	CASRGVQNLLYNEQFF
TRBV10-3	TRBJ2-5	TRBD1	NA	TGTGCCATCAGCGAAGGCAGGGGGTTGGAGACCCAGTACTTC	CAISEGRGLETQYF
TRBV27	TRBJ2-3	TRBD2	NA	TGTGCCAGCAGCTCCTCGGTGGCGGGGGGAACAGATACGCAGTATTTT	CASSSSVAGGTDTQYF
TRBV2	TRBJ1-2	NA	NA	TGTGCCAGCGGAGAAACCGGACATGCTGCTAACTATGGCTACACCTTC	CASGETGHAANYGYTF
TRBV20-1	TRBJ1-3	NA	NA	TGCAGCGGCCGAGCGCCCCGAAACACCATATATTTT	CSGRAPRNTIYF
TRBV5-1	TRBJ2-5	TRBD2	NA	TGCGCCAGCAGCTTGGCGCCTAGCGGGGGCCCCCTTTGGTTC	CASSLAPSGGPLWF
TRBV12-3/TRBV12-4	TRBJ2-1	NA	NA	TGTGCCAGCAGTTTTACCGTTCCTCTCTACAATGAGCAGTTCTTC	CASSFTVPLYNEQFF
TRBV11-2	TRBJ2-2	TRBD1	few	TGTGCCAGCAGACCCACCGGGACAGGGAGAACCGGGGAGCTGTTTTTT	CASRPTGTGRTGELFF
TRBV28	TRBJ2-3	NA	NA	TGTGCCAGCAGTTGGGGGGCTGCAGATACGCAGTATTTT	CASSWGAADTQYF
TRBV18	TRBJ1-2	NA	NA	TGTGCCAGCTCACAAAATACCGGGACGTCGAGCTATGGCTACACCTTC	CASSQNTGTSSYGYTF
TRBV11-2	TRBJ1-3	NA	few	TGTGCCAGCACCTCACAGGACAGCTCTGGAAACACCATATATTTT	CASTSQDSSGNTIYF
TRBV20-1	TRBJ1-3	NA	NA	TGCAGTGTTCCGAACTCTGGAAACACCATATATTTT	CSVPNSGNTIYF
TRBV6-5	TRBJ2-7	NA	NA	TGTGCCAGCAGTTACTCGAATAGGGGCGGAGTCTACGAGCAGTACTTC	CASSYSNRGGVYEQYF
TRBV12-3/TRBV12-4	TRBJ1-2	NA	few	TGTGCCAGCAGTTCACATAGTAACTATGGCTACACCTTC	CASSSHSNYGYTF
TRBV21-1	TRBJ2-6	NA	few	TGTGCCAGCAGCAAAGTGAAGGGACAGGGGTTGCCTGGGGCCAACGTCCTGACTTTC	CASSKVKGQGLPGANVLTF
TRBV7-8	TRBJ2-5	TRBD2	NA	TGTGCCAGCAGCCCCCGCGCGGGGACTAGCGGGGGCCCAAAAGAGACCCAGTACTTC	CASSPRAGTSGGPKETQYF
TRBV15	TRBJ2-4	NA	NA	TGTGCCACCAGCAGAGGGTCAGCTCAAGAGAACATTCAGTACTTC	CATSRGSAQENIQYF
TRBV6-1	TRBJ1-2	NA	NA	TGTGCCAGCACCGAAGGCCCCTTTGATGGCTACACCTTC	CASTEGPFDGYTF
TRBV4-2	TRBJ2-3	NA	NA	TGTGCCAGCAGCCAAGACATAAGGGGGGGCACAGATACGCAGTATTTT	CASSQDIRGGTDTQYF
TRBV7-7	TRBJ2-4	NA	few	TGTGCTAGCAGCTTTGGGGGACATCTGTACTTC	CASSFGGHLYF
TRBV18	TRBJ2-5	NA	few	TGTGCCAGCTCGAGGACGTTTCAAGAGACCCAGTACTTC	CASSRTFQETQYF
TRBV5-6	TRBJ1-2	NA	few	TGTGCCAGCAGCTCGTCTCTTTTTGGCTACACCTTC	CASSSSLFGYTF